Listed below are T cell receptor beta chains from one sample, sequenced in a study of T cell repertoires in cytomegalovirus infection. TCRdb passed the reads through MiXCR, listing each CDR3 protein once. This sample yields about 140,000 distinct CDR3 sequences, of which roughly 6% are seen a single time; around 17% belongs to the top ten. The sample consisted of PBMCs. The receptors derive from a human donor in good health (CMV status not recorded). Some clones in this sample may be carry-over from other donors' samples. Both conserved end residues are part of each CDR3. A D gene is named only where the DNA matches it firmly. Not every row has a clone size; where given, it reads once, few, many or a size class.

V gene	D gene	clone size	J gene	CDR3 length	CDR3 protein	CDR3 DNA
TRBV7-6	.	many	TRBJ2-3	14	CASSGQTDTDTQYF	TGTGCCAGCAGCGGACAGACTGACACAGATACGCAGTATTTT
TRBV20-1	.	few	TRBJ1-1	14	CSARDPLGITEAFF	TGCAGTGCTAGAGATCCCCTGGGGATCACTGAAGCTTTCTTT
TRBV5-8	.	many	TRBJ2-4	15	CASSTGPKAKNIQYF	TGTGCCAGCAGTACAGGGCCTAAAGCCAAAAACATTCAGTACTTC
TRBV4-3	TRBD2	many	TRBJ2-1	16	CASSQEWGGDYNEQFF	TGCGCCAGCAGCCAAGAATGGGGGGGGGACTACAATGAGCAGTTCTTC
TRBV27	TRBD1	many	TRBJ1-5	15	CASSPGTGSNQPQHF	TGTGCCAGCAGTCCGGGGACAGGGAGCAATCAGCCCCAGCATTTT
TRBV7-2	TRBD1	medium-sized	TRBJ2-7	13	CASSPDRRREQYF	TGTGCCAGCAGCCCGGACAGGCGACGCGAGCAGTACTTC
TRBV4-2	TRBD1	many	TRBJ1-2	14	CASSQVGQAGGYTF	TGTGCCAGCAGCCAAGTAGGACAGGCGGGCGGCTACACCTTC
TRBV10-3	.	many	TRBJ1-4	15	CAIKAEDATNEKLFF	TGTGCCATCAAGGCAGAAGATGCAACTAATGAAAAACTGTTTTTT
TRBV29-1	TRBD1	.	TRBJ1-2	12	CSVAGTGFGYTF	TGCAGCGTGGCCGGGACAGGGTTTGGCTACACCTTC
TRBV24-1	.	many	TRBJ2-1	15	CATSDRRTDYNEQFF	TGTGCCACCAGTGATCGCCGAACAGATTACAATGAGCAGTTCTTC
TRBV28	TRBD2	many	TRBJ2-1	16	CASSLWGLALMNEQFF	TGTGCCAGCAGTTTATGGGGACTAGCGCTGATGAATGAGCAGTTCTTC
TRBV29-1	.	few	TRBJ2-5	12	CSVGLGRETQYF	TGCAGCGTTGGTCTGGGGCGAGAGACCCAGTACTTC
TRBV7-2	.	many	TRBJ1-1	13	CASSLGRGSEAFF	TGTGCCAGCAGCCTGGGGAGAGGGTCTGAAGCTTTCTTT
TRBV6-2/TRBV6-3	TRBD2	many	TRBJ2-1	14	CASSHGTSYNEQFF	TGTGCCAGCAGTCACGGGACTAGCTACAATGAGCAGTTCTTC
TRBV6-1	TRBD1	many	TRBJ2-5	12	CATRPQGETQYF	TGTGCCACCCGCCCACAGGGGGAGACCCAGTACTTC
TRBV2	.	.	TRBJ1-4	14	CASTQNVWDEKLFF	TGTGCCAGCACCCAAAATGTATGGGATGAAAAACTGTTTTTT
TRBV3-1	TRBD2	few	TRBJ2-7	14	CASSQLSGAYEQYF	TGTGCCAGCAGCCAGTTAAGCGGGGCCTACGAGCAGTACTTC
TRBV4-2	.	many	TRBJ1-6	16	CASSQVVLTRNSPLHF	TGTGCCAGCAGCCAAGTCGTGTTAACACGGAATTCACCCCTCCACTTT
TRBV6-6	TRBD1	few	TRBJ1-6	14	CASSWTGWSSPLHF	TGTGCCAGCAGTTGGACAGGTTGGTCTTCACCCCTCCACTTT
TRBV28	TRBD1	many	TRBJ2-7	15	CASSSPGQGGLGQYF	TGTGCCAGCAGTTCTCCGGGACAGGGAGGGTTGGGGCAGTACTTC
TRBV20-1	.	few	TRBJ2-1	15	CSARDTRLGSGEQFF	TGCAGTGCTAGAGATACCAGGCTAGGTAGTGGAGAGCAGTTCTTC
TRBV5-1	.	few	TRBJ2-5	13	CASSSALKETQYF	TGCGCCAGCAGCTCGGCCTTAAAAGAGACCCAGTACTTC
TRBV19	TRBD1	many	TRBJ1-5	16	CASSIYRGQGAQPQHF	TGTGCCAGTAGTATCTACAGGGGTCAGGGGGCTCAGCCCCAGCATTTT
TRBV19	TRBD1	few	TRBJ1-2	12	CAISDRVNGYTF	TGTGCCATCTCGGACAGGGTAAATGGCTACACCTTC
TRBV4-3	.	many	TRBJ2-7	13	CASSQDAGFEQYF	TGCGCCAGCAGCCAAGATGCGGGTTTCGAGCAGTACTTC
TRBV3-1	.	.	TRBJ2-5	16	CASSQDGGLLQETQYF	TGTGCCAGCAGCCAAGATGGCGGGCTGTTACAAGAGACCCAGTACTTC
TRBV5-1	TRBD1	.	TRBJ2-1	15	CASSFGTGLYDEQFF	TGCGCCAGCAGCTTTGGGACAGGGCTATATGATGAGCAGTTCTTC
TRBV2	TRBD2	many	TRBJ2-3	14	CASSELAVTDTQYF	TGTGCCAGCAGTGAACTAGCGGTCACAGATACGCAGTATTTT
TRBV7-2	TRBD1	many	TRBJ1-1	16	CASSSPGGQGDTEAFF	TGTGCCAGCAGCTCACCCGGGGGCCAGGGGGACACTGAAGCTTTCTTT
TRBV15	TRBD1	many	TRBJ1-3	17	CATSRDATDRAGNTIYF	TGTGCCACCAGCAGAGATGCTACCGACAGGGCCGGAAACACCATATATTTT
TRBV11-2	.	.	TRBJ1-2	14	CASSLSTADYGYTF	TGTGCCAGCAGCTTGTCGACAGCTGACTATGGCTACACCTTC
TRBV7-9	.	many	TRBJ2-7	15	CASSKDSPYSYEQYF	TGTGCCAGCAGCAAGGACAGTCCTTACTCCTACGAGCAGTACTTC
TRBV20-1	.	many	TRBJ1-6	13	CSVGHRRDSPLHF	TGCAGTGTCGGACACCGGAGAGATTCACCCCTCCACTTT
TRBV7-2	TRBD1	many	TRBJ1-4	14	CASSFDRGNEKLFF	TGTGCCAGCAGCTTTGACAGGGGGAATGAAAAACTGTTTTTT
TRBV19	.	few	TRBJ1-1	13	CASSNPRGAEAFF	TGTGCCAGTAGTAACCCGCGGGGCGCTGAAGCTTTCTTT
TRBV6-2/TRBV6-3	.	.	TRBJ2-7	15	CASSYGGDSSYEQYF	TGTGCCAGCAGTTACGGCGGGGATAGCTCCTACGAGCAGTACTTC
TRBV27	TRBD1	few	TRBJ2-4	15	CASSYRGLAKNIQYF	TGTGCCAGCAGTTACAGGGGCCTAGCCAAAAACATTCAGTACTTC
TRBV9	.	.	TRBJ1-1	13	CASSVDGSTEAFF	TGTGCCAGCAGCGTAGACGGCAGCACTGAAGCTTTCTTT
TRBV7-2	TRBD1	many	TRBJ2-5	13	CASSSGDRTTQYF	TGTGCCAGCAGCTCCGGGGACAGGACGACCCAGTACTTC
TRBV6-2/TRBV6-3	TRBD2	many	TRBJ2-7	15	CASRHGLAGPYEQYF	TGTGCCAGCAGACACGGACTAGCGGGACCCTACGAGCAGTACTTC
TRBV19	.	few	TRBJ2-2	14	CASSMGRSGGELFF	TGTGCCAGTAGTATGGGAAGGTCCGGCGGGGAGCTGTTTTTT